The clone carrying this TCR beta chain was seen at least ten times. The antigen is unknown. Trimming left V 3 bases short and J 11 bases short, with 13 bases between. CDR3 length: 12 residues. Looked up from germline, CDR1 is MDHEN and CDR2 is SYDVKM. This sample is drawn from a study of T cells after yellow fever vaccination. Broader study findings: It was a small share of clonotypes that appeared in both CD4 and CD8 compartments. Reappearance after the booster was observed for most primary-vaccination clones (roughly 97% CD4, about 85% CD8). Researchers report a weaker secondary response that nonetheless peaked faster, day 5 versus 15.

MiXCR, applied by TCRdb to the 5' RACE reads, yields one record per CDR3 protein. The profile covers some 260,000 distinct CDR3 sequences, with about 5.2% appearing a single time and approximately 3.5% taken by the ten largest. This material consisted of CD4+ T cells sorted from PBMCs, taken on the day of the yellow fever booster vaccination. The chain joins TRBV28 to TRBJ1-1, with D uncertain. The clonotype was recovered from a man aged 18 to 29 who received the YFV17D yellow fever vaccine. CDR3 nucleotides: TGTGCCAGCAGTTTTCGGGTGATAGGCGCTTTCTTT. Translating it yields CASSFRVIGAFF.